The TCR beta chain described here comes from a study of T cells after yellow fever vaccination. Across the whole study: Researchers used SMART-Seq v4 Ultra Low Input to prepare fractions that had low cell numbers.

Study observations and caveats: Subsequent booster samples again held most clones from primary vaccination (96% CD4, approximately 85% CD8). A small proportion of clonotypes was detected in both the CD4 and CD8 compartments. Peak timing came faster in the weaker secondary response, day 5 versus 15.

Regarding this clonotype: The antigen is not known.

TCRdb recomputed calls from the 5' RACE reads with MiXCR, one row per CDR3 protein. Among some 600,000 distinct CDR3 sequences listed, roughly a sixth were seen once. The source of this sequence is a man in his late teens or twenties who received the YFV17D yellow fever vaccine. The source material was PBMCs, sampled less than 6 days after the first yellow fever vaccination.

CDR3: CASSPRLGSGELFF. In nucleotides, the CDR3 is TGCGCCAGCAGCCCCAGGCTGGGCTCCGGGGAGCTGTTTTTT. V usage is TRBV5-1 and J usage is TRBJ2-2; D is undetermined. Germline V gene data show CDR1 as SGHRS and CDR2 as YFSETQ. V was shortened by 4 bases and J by 6 bases, with 13 bases between the two germline ends. There are 14 residues in the CDR3.